The source of this TCR beta chain is a study of PD-L1 blockade in urothelial cancer (dated 2017 in TCRdb). Regarding the research as a whole: All patients started therapy in about 2014 and received atezolizumab 1,200 mg intravenously every 3 weeks. An ECOG performance status of 0 or 1 was recorded for the patients, and 0 to 3 prior chemotherapy regimens had been received by the patients. Blood samples were analyzed at two time points: 3 weeks after treatment start (second dose) and 6 weeks after treatment start. Durable clinical benefit was achieved by nine patients but not by the remaining 20. An exploratory multi-omic analysis was conducted of the somatic, immune and clinical correlates of response to PD-L1 blockade with atezolizumab in urothelial cancer. Some 30 patients had pretreatment blood TCR-seq, some 25 had at least one posttreatment blood collection, and some 25 had tumor TCR-seq. Pretreatment tumor samples and matched peripheral blood, collected serially before and after atezolizumab treatment, underwent TCR sequencing. A median of around 150,000 T cells and fewer than 85,000 unique TCRs was obtained from blood samples, and a median clonality of approximately 0.08 was observed. Twenty-five of 29 patients were males with bladder-origin urothelial cancer, and about 60% of the roughly 29 reported a prior smoking history. Durable clinical benefit was defined as progression-free survival longer than 6 months, and TCR features were also tested against progression-free and overall survival. In the same patients who had TCR sequencing, pretreatment tumors also underwent whole exome sequencing and RNA sequencing. What the authors observed across the whole study: Because of the small sample size (n ≈ 30) and the many exploratory analyses performed, the results are intended to be regarded as hypothesis-generating. A pretreatment peripheral blood TCR clonality below the median was linked to improved progression-free and overall survival. Patients with durable benefit showed greater expansion of tumor-associated TCR clones in peripheral blood 3 weeks after starting treatment (n ≈ 20, p = 0.022).

The cohort included roughly 30 patients with locally advanced or metastatic urothelial carcinoma who were treated at Memorial Sloan Kettering on a trial protocol. Peripheral blood mononuclear cells were collected pretreatment and during treatment, with between 1 and 8 total time points per patient. The Qiagen DNeasy Blood extraction kit was used to purify genomic DNA from total PBMCs and tumor samples. PBMCs were collected pretreatment and during treatment and were isolated and stored as previously described. About this clone: No antigen is known for it. No much larger clonotype is one base removed from it; base qualities were not supplied.

Synthetic TCR analog templates were spiked into each PCR to estimate absolute template abundance from read counts. The immunoSEQ assay was used to amplify TCRbeta CDR3 regions from genomic DNA with bias-controlled V and J gene primers. Sequencing of rearranged TCRbeta segments was performed at approximately 20X coverage. Regarding the original processing steps: Clustering was used to correct sequencing errors, and CDR3s were annotated against IMGT so that V, D and J genes could be assigned. Downstream analyses used only productive TCRbeta rearrangements and left out out-of-frame or stop-codon sequences. Clonality was calculated as one minus the Shannon entropy normalized by the log of the number of unique productive sequences. Clones differing between time points or between blood and tumor were identified by Fisher's exact test with Benjamini-Hochberg correction at adjusted p below 0.01. TCRdb's version of the immuneACCESS table is confined to in-frame rearrangements and falls short of the full clone set. An unresolved V gene accounts for under half of the shortfall where checked; the remainder is of unknown origin. The DNA gave D and trimming, while V, J and clone size come from that table. The sample records almost 30,000 clones, about 87% of which are singletons. The ten largest account for 3.1% of the sample.

The junction shows trimming of 6 bases on V and 6 bases on J, and the gene matches do not reach 3 bases of it. From the cysteine through the phenylalanine, the CDR3 covers 12 amino acids. The kept DNA is CDR3 alone, 36 bases in frame from the first base. Looking up the germline V gene (reference sequence) yields CDR1 MNHEY and CDR2 SMNVEV. Sequencing was performed on PBMCs, taken around atezolizumab (anti-PD-L1) treatment. The sequence is built from TRBV27 and TRBJ2-7; TRBD1 aligns with 9 central bases. This clonotype was obtained from a man in his fifties or sixties with urothelial cancer. The sequenced DNA is TGTGCCAGCAGAGGACAGGGGAGCGAGCAGTACTTC. Protein translation: CASRGQGSEQYF.